Listed below are T cell receptor beta chains from one sample, sequenced in a study of blood T cells in healthy people across ages. TCRdb re-called the 5' RACE reads with MiXCR, one entry per CDR3 protein. The sample contains about 800,000 distinct CDR3 sequences, about 25% of which appear only once. The data also belong to a second study, concerning T cells of mothers and their children.

Sequencing was done on a sample of blood. The source of these receptors is a boy aged 5-17 years in good health. Each CDR3 is given with its conserved first and last residue. A D gene is named only where the DNA matches it firmly. A row's size may be missing; if present it is once, few, many or a size class.

D	size	J	V	DNA	CDR3
NA	few	TRBJ1-4	TRBV25-1	TGTGCCAGCAGTTATAATGAAAAACTGTTTTTT	CASSYNEKLFF
NA	once	TRBJ1-1	TRBV13	TGTGCCAGCAGCTTAGATGGTGTCGATGCTTTCTTT	CASSLDGVDAFF
NA	NA	TRBJ1-2	TRBV20-1	TGCAGTGCCTATCAGACAGGCGACTATGGCTACACCTTC	CSAYQTGDYGYTF
NA	NA	TRBJ2-1	TRBV7-9	TGTGCCAGCAGCTGGGAGACCCACGTAACCTACAATGAGCAGTTCTTC	CASSWETHVTYNEQFF
NA	NA	TRBJ1-6	TRBV28	TGTGCCAGCAGTTTTTCCGGGTTTAGGTCACCCCTCCACTTT	CASSFSGFRSPLHF
NA	NA	TRBJ1-4	TRBV27	TGTGCCAGCAGTTTAGGGTCTGTACCGAATGAAAAACTGTTTTTT	CASSLGSVPNEKLFF
NA	many	TRBJ2-2	TRBV5-1	TGTGCCAGCAGCTTAGAGGGTAACACCGGGGAGCTGTTTTTT	CASSLEGNTGELFF
NA	NA	TRBJ2-4	TRBV2	TGTGCCAGCAGTGAGGGGGGACTAGCCAAAAACATTCAGTACTTC	CASSEGGLAKNIQYF
TRBD1	few	TRBJ2-7	TRBV7-8	TGTGCCAGCAGTACAGACAGGGACTACGAGCAGTACTTC	CASSTDRDYEQYF
NA	few	TRBJ2-5	TRBV4-3	TGCGCCAGCAGCCAAGATCGGCGGGCAGGCCTCCAAGAGACCCAGTACTTC	CASSQDRRAGLQETQYF
TRBD1	few	TRBJ2-1	TRBV29-1	TGCAGCGCTCCGACAGGGGGAGGAGGGAATGAGCAGTTCTTC	CSAPTGGGGNEQFF
NA	NA	TRBJ2-7	TRBV7-8	TGTGCCAGCAGCCGGCATCAAGGTCCCTCATACGAGCAGTACTTC	CASSRHQGPSYEQYF
NA	few	TRBJ2-7	TRBV7-9	TGTGCCAGCAGCTTAGTTCTGGCCTACGAGCAGTACTTC	CASSLVLAYEQYF
NA	few	TRBJ1-6	TRBV28	TGTGCCAGCAGTTTCTTTGGGGCAGGGAGGAAATCACCCCTCCACTTT	CASSFFGAGRKSPLHF
NA	NA	TRBJ1-4	TRBV3-1	TGTGCCAGCAGCCCCCCCCGACAGGCCCAATCTGAAAAACTGTTTTTT	CASSPPRQAQSEKLFF
TRBD2	NA	TRBJ2-5	TRBV28	TGTGCCAGCAGTTTATATAGCGGGGGGGCAGAGACCCAGTACTTC	CASSLYSGGAETQYF
NA	NA	TRBJ1-5	TRBV16	TGTGCCAGCAGCCAAGTCCTCCCAGGGTATCAGCCCCAGCATTTT	CASSQVLPGYQPQHF
TRBD2	NA	TRBJ2-1	TRBV28	TGTGCCAGCAGCCTTTTTTGGCGCGGGAGGGACGACAATGAGCAGTTCTTC	CASSLFWRGRDDNEQFF
NA	few	TRBJ2-1	TRBV2	TGTGCCAGCAGTTACCACTATTTGCAGTTCTTC	CASSYHYLQFF
NA	NA	TRBJ2-1	TRBV10-3	TGTGCCATCAGTGAGGTTGGGGGCACCTACAATGAGCAGTTCTTC	CAISEVGGTYNEQFF
TRBD2	NA	TRBJ2-1	TRBV29-1	TGCAGCGTTGAAGTCCCGGGACTAGCGGGCTACAATGAGCAGTTCTTC	CSVEVPGLAGYNEQFF
TRBD2	NA	TRBJ2-5	TRBV20-1	TGCAGTGCTCCGAGCGGGATGTTACTCCGAGAGACCCAGTACTTC	CSAPSGMLLRETQYF
NA	NA	TRBJ2-2	TRBV20-1	TGCAGTGCTATCATTCAGCGGAACACCGGGGAACTGTTTTTT	CSAIIQRNTGELFF
TRBD1	few	TRBJ1-2	TRBV7-2	TGTGCCAGCAGCACGAGATCAACAGGGGACGGCTACACCTTC	CASSTRSTGDGYTF
TRBD1	many	TRBJ2-7	TRBV5-1	TGCGCCAGCAGATTGGACAGGAGCTCCTACGAGCAGTACTTC	CASRLDRSSYEQYF
TRBD2	NA	TRBJ2-5	TRBV20-1	TGCAGTGCTTCCCCCCTTGGACTAGCGGGAGGTAGGGGAGAGACCCAGTACTTC	CSASPLGLAGGRGETQYF
NA	many	TRBJ2-5	TRBV11-2	TGTGCCAGCAGCGCCCGGAGGGGTCGAGAGACCCAGTACTTC	CASSARRGRETQYF